These T cell receptor beta chains were read from a single sample in a study of vaccination and CD4 T cells after COVID-19. No cognate antigen is known for these TCRs. Each CDR3 protein gets one entry after TCRdb re-called the PCR reads with MiXCR. The repertoire holds approximately 12,000 distinct CDR3 sequences, approximately 61% seen once, with 7.5% to 8.5% in the top ten. The sequenced material came from CD4+ T cells from blood, cultured in vitro. The receptor set was obtained from a human donor who had recovered from COVID-19. Both conserved end residues are part of each CDR3. A D gene is named only where the DNA matches it firmly. A row's size may be missing; if present it is once, few, many or a size class.

d_call j_call clone_size v_call cdr3_aa cdr3_nt
NA TRBJ1-6 NA TRBV27 CASSPRVYGDNRAAYNSPLHF TGTGCCAGCAGTCCCCGGGTATATGGAGACAACAGAGCGGCATATAATTCACCCCTCCACTTT
NA TRBJ1-6 few TRBV6-1 CASREGPMNSPLHF TGTGCCAGCAGGGAGGGTCCGATGAATTCACCCCTCCACTTT
NA TRBJ1-1 NA TRBV20-1 CSVGFNTEAFF TGCAGTGTTGGGTTTAACACTGAAGCTTTCTTT
NA TRBJ2-7 once TRBV30 CAWSEPYEQYF TGTGCCTGGTCAGAACCGTACGAGCAGTACTTC
TRBD1 TRBJ1-4 NA TRBV7-9 CASSWGQSNEKLFF TGTGCCAGCAGCTGGGGACAGTCTAATGAAAAACTGTTTTTT
NA TRBJ2-1 NA TRBV5-1 CASGEAAVTAYNEQFF TGCGCCAGCGGAGAGGCCGCCGTAACAGCCTACAATGAGCAATTCTTC
NA TRBJ2-5 NA TRBV20-1 CSASSSGKPGHRETQYF TGCAGTGCCAGCAGTTCTGGAAAGCCGGGACATCGAGAGACCCAGTACTTC
NA TRBJ2-6 NA TRBV5-1 CASTQGNSGANVLTF TGCGCCAGCACCCAAGGGAACTCTGGGGCCAACGTCCTGACTTTC
TRBD2 TRBJ2-7 NA TRBV6-1 CASSRGTSVSYEQYF TGTGCCAGCAGTCGGGGGACTAGCGTTTCCTACGAGCAGTACTTC
TRBD1 TRBJ2-7 NA TRBV6-1 CASIRQGDYEQYF TGTGCCAGCATCCGACAGGGCGACTACGAGCAGTACTTC
TRBD1 TRBJ1-1 few TRBV6-2/TRBV6-3 CASSLGQGRTEAFF TGTGCCAGCAGTTTAGGACAGGGAAGAACTGAAGCTTTCTTT
TRBD2 TRBJ2-3 NA TRBV2 CASSGRTSVTSTDTQYF TGTGCCAGCAGTGGGCGGACTAGTGTAACTAGCACAGATACGCAGTATTTT
TRBD2 TRBJ2-2 once TRBV20-1 CSASGGVPNTGELFF TGCAGTGCTAGTGGGGGGGTCCCGAACACCGGGGAGCTGTTTTTT
NA TRBJ2-3 NA TRBV7-9 CASSPRDSDTDTQYF TGTGCCAGCAGCCCTCGGGACTCGGACACAGATACGCAGTATTTT
TRBD2 TRBJ2-2 few TRBV20-1 CSAEREVDTGELFF TGCAGTGCGGAGCGGGAGGTGGACACCGGGGAGCTGTTTTTT
TRBD2 TRBJ2-7 NA TRBV28 CASSSPGGSSYEQYF TGTGCCAGCAGTTCGCCGGGGGGGAGCTCCTACGAGCAGTACTTC
NA TRBJ1-5 NA TRBV20-1 CSARGSQPQHF TGCAGTGCTAGGGGGAGTCAGCCCCAGCATTTT
TRBD2 TRBJ2-1 NA TRBV4-1 CASSQAARASGRVGEQFF TGCGCCAGCAGCCAAGCAGCCCGGGCTAGCGGGAGAGTAGGGGAGCAGTTCTTC
NA TRBJ1-2 NA TRBV20-1 CSARQGVGYTF TGCAGTGCTAGACAGGGCGTAGGCTACACCTTC
TRBD2 TRBJ2-2 NA TRBV10-3 CAISSSGEMNTGELFF TGTGCCATCAGTTCGAGCGGGGAGATGAACACCGGGGAGCTGTTTTTT
NA TRBJ2-3 NA TRBV12-3/TRBV12-4 CASSSTDTQYF TGTGCCAGCAGTTCGACAGATACGCAGTATTTT
NA TRBJ2-7 NA TRBV7-2 CASSQALGVASYEQYF TGTGCCAGCAGCCAAGCCTTGGGGGTAGCGTCCTACGAGCAGTACTTC